This T cell receptor beta chain came from a study of T cell repertoires in cytomegalovirus infection. The overall study: Used in the study were CMV epitopes, some recently identified and HLA-C-restricted, others well-studied and HLA-B-restricted. Study-level points and caveats: Cumulative frequency (of public TCR beta family members) identified carriers of CMV plus the relevant HLA. Dominant in the ex vivo response were TCR beta clonotypes restricted by HLA-C and specific for CMV.

V was shortened by 4 bases and J by 4 bases, with 13 bases between the two germline ends. The CDR3 spans 15 residues. Germline-derived CDR1 and CDR2 are SGHVS and FNYEAQ. In TCRdb, the reads were re-called with MiXCR into one record per CDR3 protein. The sample has approximately 600,000 distinct CDR3 sequences, almost 40% seen once. Worth noting for this clonotype: What it binds is not known.

The sequence derives from a human donor in good health (CMV status not recorded). Some clones in this sample may be carry-over from other donors' samples. The sequencing used cultured PBMCs, collected from culture after CMV antigen stimulation. The V gene is TRBV7-6, the J gene TRBJ1-4, with D tentatively TRBD1 (5 bases). The CDR3 loop reads CASSSSGRDNEKLFF. The CDR3 nucleotides read TGTGCCAGCAGCTCCTCGGGCAGGGATAATGAAAAACTGTTTTTT. The full variable domain, its missing parts supplied by reference TRBV7-6 and TRBJ1-4, is GAGVSQSPRYKVTKRGQDVALRCDPISGHVSLYWYRQALGQGPEFLTYFNYEAQQDKSGLPNDRFSAERPEGSISTLTIQRTEQRDSAMYRCASSSSGRDNEKLFFGSGTQLSVL.